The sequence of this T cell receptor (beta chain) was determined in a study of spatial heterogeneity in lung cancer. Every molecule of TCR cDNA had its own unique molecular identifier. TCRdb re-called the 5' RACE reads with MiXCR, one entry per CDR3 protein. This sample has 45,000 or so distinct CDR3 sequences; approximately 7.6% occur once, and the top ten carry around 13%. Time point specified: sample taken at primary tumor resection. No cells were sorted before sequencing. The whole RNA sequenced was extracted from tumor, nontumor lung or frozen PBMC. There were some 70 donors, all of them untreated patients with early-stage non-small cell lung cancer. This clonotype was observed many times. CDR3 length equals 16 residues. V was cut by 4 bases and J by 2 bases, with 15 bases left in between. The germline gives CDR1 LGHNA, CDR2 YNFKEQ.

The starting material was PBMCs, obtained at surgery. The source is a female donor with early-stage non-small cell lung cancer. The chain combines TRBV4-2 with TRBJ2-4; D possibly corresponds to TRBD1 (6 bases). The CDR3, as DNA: TGTGCCAGCAGCCCTACAGGGAGTACAACCAAAAACATTCAGTACTTC. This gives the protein CASSPTGSTTKNIQYF.